Detailed here is one T cell receptor (beta chain). Its specificity is not known. The data are from a study of read filtering for tumor transcriptome and immune sequencing. Whole-study context: R-ISS stage counts were about 8 for I, more than 15 for II, 6 or 7 for III.

Trimming removed 2 bases at V and 6 bases at J, with 11 bases between. CDR3 length: 13 residues. CDR1 is SGHRS and CDR2 is YFSETQ in the germline V gene. Every patient had bone marrow sampled while the disease was active. Study conclusions and caveats: This fraction held mixed bone marrow immune cells after CD138-negative sorting. Compared with RNA-seq, IR-seq gave much higher clonotype depth and reliability.

Molecular barcoded adaptors covering alpha/delta and beta/gamma chains were used on about 0.4 ug RNA. TCRdb independently ran MiXCR on the reads; one entry per CDR3 protein. The sample yields 120,000 or so distinct CDR3 sequences, approximately 12% seen once. The sample comprised a population of CD138-negative cells sorted from bone marrow. This chain links TRBV5-1 with TRBJ1-1; unclear D gene. The TCR sequence derives from a donor over 35 with multiple myeloma. The CDR3 region has the DNA TGCGCCAGCAGCTTTCGGAACCGCGCTGAAGCTTTCTTT. Translation gives CASSFRNRAEAFF.